The clone carrying this T cell receptor (beta chain) was counted a few times. The antigen is not known. CDR3 length: 14 amino acids. After removal of 2 bases from V and 4 bases from J, the junction contained 3 bases not matched to a gene. Germline values: CDR1 SGHVS, CDR2 FQNEAQ. For Graves' hyperthyroidism to be stable, ophthalmopathy could not progress within 18 months. The record originates from a study of T cells in Graves' hyperthyroidism and ophthalmopathy. Notes on the study in general: Within blood appeared most thyroid clonotypes that had expanded above 0.001. Onset of ophthalmopathy came a median roughly 6.9 months after the model predicted it.

Amplification yielded TCR beta CDR3 regions, with RNA transcripts as the source. TCR CDR3 regions were first amplified by RT-PCR with HTBI primers. TCRdb fed the multiplex PCR reads into MiXCR, producing one record per CDR3 protein. Found here are around 340,000 distinct CDR3 sequences, around a sixth of them singletons; the top ten hold roughly 49%. This chain connects TRBV7-8 to TRBJ2-3; 7 bases line up with TRBD2. Material: blood. The clonotype was recovered from a woman aged 45-65 years with Graves' hyperthyroidism. The CDR3: CASSLNAGADTQYF. CDR3 coding DNA: TGTGCCAGCAGCTTAAACGCGGGAGCAGATACGCAGTATTTT.